Each of the 21 T cell receptor beta chains below was sequenced from the same sample in a study of circulating and synovial CD4+ cells in juvenile arthritis. The data were produced by immunoSEQ multiplex PCR, yet TCRdb's version contains in-frame clones alone and is incomplete. This table has approximately 35,000 clones, about 95% appearing once. The material sequenced was CD4+ T cells from blood. The receptors shown here come from a human donor with juvenile idiopathic arthritis.

V is TRBV5-4 and J is TRBJ2-3, with a tentative D call TRBD2 (5 bases). CDR1 is SGHNT, CDR2 YYREEE, per germline (reference sequence). Trimming removed 4 bases at V and 0 bases at J, with 12 bases between. The CDR3 extends over 15 amino acids. The DNA for the CDR3 is TGTGCCAGCAGCCCGGACTTACGCAGCACAGATACGCAGTATTTT. Protein: CASSPDLRSTDTQYF.

This chain connects TRBV19 to TRBJ2-5; weak D call: TRBD1 (6 bases). The CDR3 is 13 amino acids. The germline CDR1 and CDR2 sequences are LNHDA and SQIVND (reference sequence). Trimming stripped 6 bases from V and 3 bases from J, with 11 bases between. The CDR3 region has the DNA TGTGCCAGTAGATGGAAGGGGGAAGAGACCCAGTACTTC. Its protein product is CASRWKGEETQYF.

The J gene is TRBJ2-3, the V gene TRBV6-4, with 8 nucleotides matching TRBD2. J was trimmed by 0 bases and V by 2 bases; bases with no gene match: 4. The germline CDR1 and CDR2 sequences are MRHNA and SNTAGT. The CDR3 sequence is 16 residues long. The chain's CDR3 is CASSDEAGESTDTQYF. DNA for the CDR3: TGTGCCAGCAGTGACGAAGCGGGGGAAAGCACAGATACGCAGTATTTT.

The chain links TRBV28 to TRBJ1-5; D call uncertain. The CDR3 has 14 amino acids. Germline CDR1 reads MDHEN; CDR2 reads SYDVKM. The germline V and J ends were trimmed by 7 bases and 0 bases, with 10 bases remaining between them. This CDR3 is CASTVLYSNQPQHF. The CDR3 nucleotides read TGTGCCAGCACCGTCCTATATAGCAATCAGCCCCAGCATTTT.

This clone has a single count. No conserved phenylalanine or tryptophan is present at the end of the CDR3, so a read error is the likely explanation. No DNA is shown, since the ends of the CDR3 on it are uncertain; the CDR3 is the one TCRdb lists. This chain connects TRBV23-1 to TRBJ1-2; TRBD1 was called by the table and not checked on the DNA. TRBV23-1 is flagged as an ORF with uncertain function. The CDR3 is 10 amino acids in total, end residues counted. CDR3: CASSQRQSFG.

The V and J genes are TRBV4-1 and TRBJ1-1; D ambiguous. The CDR3 totals 16 residues. Deletions cut 0 bases from V and 4 bases from J, with 15 bases between. Germline V lookup: CDR1 MGHRA, CDR2 YSYEKL. The CDR3 loop is CASSQDRPGLGTEAFF. The CDR3 bases are TGCGCCAGCAGCCAAGATAGACCAGGCTTAGGCACTGAAGCTTTCTTT.

The V gene is TRBV13, the J gene TRBJ2-7; 10 bases map to TRBD1. Germline CDR1 reads PRHDT; CDR2 reads FYEKMQ (reference sequence). The CDR3 totals 18 residues. J gave up 7 bases and V 2 bases, and 17 bases lay outside the gene matches. CDR3 in amino acids: CASSLSGPTGTGDEEQYF. CDR3 in DNA: TGTGCCAGCAGCTTATCAGGCCCTACAGGGACAGGGGATGAAGAGCAGTACTTC.

This clone was seen more than once but under ten times. V gene TRBV7-9 combines with J gene TRBJ2-7, with 13 bases that match TRBD2. The CDR3 extends over 15 amino acids. The germline V gene encodes CDR1 SEHNR and CDR2 FQNEAQ (reference sequence). V lost 5 bases to trimming and J lost 6 bases; unmatched junction nucleotides: 7. The CDR3 protein is CASSQTGTSGVEQYF. The DNA for the CDR3 is TGTGCCAGCAGCCAAACCGGGACTAGCGGGGTCGAGCAGTACTTC.

The J gene is TRBJ1-2, the V gene TRBV18; TRBD1 is a possible D gene (6 bases). The length of the CDR3 is 16 residues. The germline CDR1 and CDR2 sequences are KGHSH and LQKENI. Trimming took off 3 bases at V and 2 bases at J, with 16 bases between the two ends. CDR3 nucleotide sequence: TGTGCCAGCTCACCTCAAGGGGGGGGGAACAACTATGGCTACACCTTC. This codes for CASSPQGGGNNYGYTF.

The CDR3 protein is CASSFRGLPGTGELFF. DNA for the CDR3: TGTGCCAGCAGTTTCCGGGGTCTCCCGGGCACCGGGGAGCTGTTTTTT. The chain links TRBV28 to TRBJ2-2, with D possibly being TRBD2 (5 bases). The CDR3 contains 16 residues. CDR1 and CDR2 from the germline V gene are MDHEN and SYDVKM. V was cut by 3 bases and J by 4 bases, with 15 bases left in between.

Here the CDR3 DNA reads TGTGCCAGCAGCCCCCGAGGGGGGACTACCGATGGCTACACCTTC. It codes for CASSPRGGTTDGYTF. The chain links TRBV7-9 to TRBJ1-2; the D gene is possibly TRBD1 (6 bases). Trimming left V 5 bases short and J 6 bases short, with 19 bases between. The CDR3 contains 15 residues. In germline, CDR1 is SEHNR, CDR2 FQNEAQ (reference sequence).

Only a few counts were recorded for this clone. V gene TRBV10-3 combines with J gene TRBJ2-7; 12 bases align to TRBD1. Germline lookup yields CDR1 ENHRY and CDR2 SYGVKD. The CDR3 is made up of 13 amino acids. Losses at the gene ends were 9 bases for V and 7 bases for J; bases not matched to a gene: 7. CDR3 protein: CAMGQGAQREQYF. CDR3 DNA: TGTGCCATGGGACAGGGGGCGCAACGTGAGCAGTACTTC.

CDR3 protein: CASRNRGRADTQYF. DNA for the CDR3: TGTGCCAGTAGGAACAGGGGGCGCGCAGATACGCAGTATTTT. V usage is TRBV19 and J usage is TRBJ2-3, with 9 bases aligning to TRBD1. The CDR3 covers 14 residues. Germline V gene sequence: CDR1 LNHDA, CDR2 SQIVND (reference sequence). V shed 6 bases, J shed 4 bases, and the junction held 5 bases outside the gene matches.

This clone was detected once. This chain connects TRBV6-1 to TRBJ2-1, with D possibly being TRBD1 (5 bases). CDR3 length: 14 residues. Germline CDR1 is MNHNS and CDR2 is SASEGT. V was trimmed by 4 bases and J by 5 bases, leaving 12 bases between them. The DNA for the CDR3 is TGTGCCAGCAGTGGAAGGGGTTCCCACAATGAGCAGTTCTTC. This sequence encodes CASSGRGSHNEQFF.

This chain joins TRBV7-5 and TRBJ2-7; the D call TRBD2 from the table was never checked on the DNA. TRBV7-5 is given as a pseudogene. The CDR3 length is 19 residues. CDR3 nucleotide sequence: TGTGCCAGAAGCTTGCGAGGGGGGGCGGCCTCTAGATCAGGCTACGAGCAGTACTTC. It codes for CARSLRGGAASRSGYEQYF.

The chain is built from TRBV19 and TRBJ2-7; 10 nucleotides agree with TRBD2. V lost 3 bases to trimming and J lost 5 bases; unmatched junction nucleotides: 7. The germline V gene encodes CDR1 LNHDA and CDR2 SQIVND (reference sequence). The CDR3 totals 15 residues. The chain's CDR3 is CASSIAASGSHEQYF. CDR3 DNA: TGTGCCAGTAGTATCGCGGCTAGCGGGAGTCACGAGCAGTACTTC.

The chain couples TRBV9 to TRBJ2-7; TRBD2 might be the D (5 bases). V was trimmed by 4 bases and J by 4 bases, leaving 15 bases between them. CDR1 is SGDLS, CDR2 YYNGEE, per germline. The CDR3 totals 14 residues. CDR3 coding DNA: TGTGCCAGCAGCCCCCGGGGTAGGGAATACGAGCAGTACTTC. Its translation: CASSPRGREYEQYF.

This clone was counted a single time. The gene calls are TRBV5-1 and TRBJ1-3; D may be TRBD1 (5 bases). The V and J ends lost 3 bases and 2 bases respectively, with 15 bases between them. The CDR3 sequence is 16 residues long. CDR1 SGHRS and CDR2 YFSETQ come from the germline V gene. For the CDR3, the DNA is TGCGCCAGCAGCTGGGTGTCACAGGAGACTGGAAACACCATATATTTT. Translation gives CASSWVSQETGNTIYF. Full variable domain (outside the CDR3, taken from reference TRBV5-1 and TRBJ1-3): KAGVTQTPRYLIKTRGQQVTLSCSPISGHRSVSWYQQTPGQGLQFLFEYFSETQRNKGNFPGRFSGRQFSNSRSEMNVSTLELGDSALYLCASSWVSQETGNTIYFGEGSWLTVV.

The CDR3 DNA reads TGCGCCAGCAGCCTTACCCCGGTCGCCCGGGACTCCCCCCTCCACTTT. Residues: CASSLTPVARDSPLHF. This chain joins TRBV4-1 and TRBJ1-6; possibly TRBD1 for D (5 bases). V was shortened by 4 bases and J by 13 bases, with 23 bases between the two germline ends. This CDR3 spans 16 amino acids. Germline assignment: CDR1 MGHRA and CDR2 YSYEKL.

V usage is TRBV7-2 and J usage is TRBJ2-2; 9 bases are shared with TRBD2. CDR3 length: 18 residues. CDR1 SGHTA and CDR2 FQGNSA come from the germline V gene. J gave up 7 bases and V 5 bases, and 17 bases lay outside the gene matches. CDR3 DNA: TGTGCCAGCAGCGCATATGGGCGGGGGGGCCTCGGGGACGGGGAGCTGTTTTTT. This gives the protein CASSAYGRGGLGDGELFF.

This clone has more than one count but fewer than ten. The sample contains more than one DNA sequence encoding this CDR3. The chain recombines TRBV28 with TRBJ1-6; 8 nucleotides line up with TRBD1. The V gene's germline CDR1 is MDHEN and CDR2 SYDVKM. The CDR3 sequence is 14 residues long. With V trimmed by 3 bases and J by 13 bases, 8 bases remained unmatched. CDR3 sequence reads: CASSFGQGNSPLHF. The CDR3 DNA follows: TGTGCCAGCAGTTTCGGACAGGGAAACTCCCCCCTCCACTTT.